These 3 T cell receptor beta chains came from one sample sequenced in a study of graft-versus-host responses after intestinal transplantation. What these receptors recognize is not known. Clones were read by immunoSEQ multiplex PCR, and TCRdb kept only the in-frame ones, dropping some. Here the sample spans approximately 89,000 clones, roughly 93% being singletons. The specimen was unstimulated CD8+ T cells sorted from spleen or lymph node cells, collected before transplant. Every receptor here comes from a human donor who was the organ donor for an intestinal transplant.

The CDR3 DNA is TGCAGCGTTGAGTTTCAGGGCACCTATGGCTACACCTTC. This encodes CSVEFQGTYGYTF. V usage is TRBV29-1 and J usage is TRBJ1-2, with a possible D match to TRBD1 (5 bases). Between the trimmed V and J ends, which lost 3 bases and 4 bases, there was a span of 12 bases. Germline V gene sequence: CDR1 SQVTM, CDR2 ANQGSEA. CDR3 size: 13 residues.

The V gene is TRBV7-3, the J gene TRBJ2-7, with D uncertain. Germline CDR1 SGHTA, CDR2 FQGTGA. V dropped 5 bases and J dropped 0 bases, with 8 bases sitting between them. This CDR3 is 13 amino acids long. The CDR3 nucleotides are TGTGCCAGCAGCCCCCCCGGCTCCTACGAGCAGTACTTC. It codes for CASSPPGSYEQYF. The whole variable domain, remainder taken from reference TRBV7-3 and TRBJ2-7, is GAGVSQTPSNKVTEKGKYVELRCDPISGHTALYWYRQSLGQGPEFLIYFQGTGAADDSGLPNDRFFAVRPEGSVSTLKIQRTERGDSAVYLCASSPPGSYEQYFGPGTRLTVT.

The V and J genes are TRBV11-3 and TRBJ2-7, with D possibly being TRBD1 (6 bases). Germline values: CDR1 SGHNT, CDR2 YENEEA. This CDR3 has 12 amino acids. V was shortened by 3 bases and J by 3 bases, with 6 bases between the two germline ends. The CDR3, as DNA: TGTGCCAGCAGCTTCAGGGGCTACGAGCAGTACTTC. Its protein product is CASSFRGYEQYF. Filled out from reference TRBV11-3 and TRBJ2-7, the complete variable domain reads EAGVVQSPRYKIIEKKQPVAFWCNPISGHNTLYWYLQNLGQGPELLIRYENEEAVDDSQLPKDRFSAERLKGVDSTLKIQPAELGDSAVYLCASSFRGYEQYFGPGTRLTVT.